This T cell receptor (beta chain) was identified in a study of blood T cell repertoires in COVID-19. The CDR3 consists of 14 residues. Germline lookup yields CDR1 MNHNY and CDR2 SVGAGI (reference sequence). V dropped 5 bases and J dropped 1; count of bases not matched to a gene: 3. TCRdb's copy holds only in-frame clones and misses some; the assay was immunoSEQ multiplex PCR. The sample records about 80,000 clones, around 76% being singletons. The chain links TRBV6-6 to TRBJ2-7, with 9 bases identical to TRBD1. The clonotype was recovered from a human donor in a cohort sampled during active COVID-19. Source material: peripheral blood. The CDR3 sequence: CASSGQGRSYEQYV. CDR3 bases: TGTGCCAGCAGTGGACAGGGGAGGTCCTACGAGCAGTACGTC.